The 5 T cell receptor beta chains reported below all come from one sample, sequenced in a study of shared clonotypes between healthy human individuals. The repertoire was sequenced with immunoSEQ multiplex PCR; TCRdb's copy has only in-frame clones and lacks some. This sample has approximately 980,000 clones, with about three quarters found just once. The sequencing sample was made of memory CD4+ T cells sorted from blood. The subset denotes: CD45RA-negative fraction. Receptors were obtained from a man aged 18 to 30 in good health.

The chain is built from TRBV19 and TRBJ1-2, with a weak D call TRBD1 (5 bases). V dropped 7 bases and J dropped 8 bases, with 17 bases sitting between them. The V gene's germline CDR1 is LNHDA and CDR2 SQIVND (reference sequence). This CDR3 contains 13 residues. The CDR3 DNA reads TGTGCCAGTACCAAGGAAGGGGTGAGGGGCTACACCTTC. It yields the protein CASTKEGVRGYTF. The full variable domain, rest sourced from reference TRBV19 and TRBJ1-2, is DGGITQSPKYLFRKEGQNVTLSCEQNLNHDAMYWYRQDPGQGLRLIYYSQIVNDFQKGDIAEGYSVSREKKESFPLTVTSAQKNPTAFYLCASTKEGVRGYTFGSGTRLTVV.

Notes on this clone: One junction end disagrees with the germline gene, perhaps due to a read error. The chain uses TRBV5-4 and TRBJ1-1; possible D gene TRBD1, 6 bases. The germline CDR1 and CDR2 sequences are SGHNT and YYREEE (reference sequence). This CDR3 has 15 amino acids. This CDR3 is CASSLPGQANSEAFF. The CDR3 nucleotides read TGTGCCAGCAGCTTACCGGGACAAGCGAACTCTGAAGCTTTCTTT.

The chain combines TRBV11-2 with TRBJ2-5, with TRBD1 identical over 7 bases. Germline V lookup: CDR1 SGHAT, CDR2 FQNNGV. V lost 5 bases to trimming and J lost 5 bases; unmatched junction nucleotides: 14. The CDR3 sequence is 16 residues long. CDR3 DNA: TGTGCCAGCAGCCCTCTCAGGGGGAGCGCTGACGAGACCCAGTACTTC. Amino acid sequence: CASSPLRGSADETQYF.

The chain recombines TRBV5-4 with TRBJ2-5; 10 bases line up with TRBD2. The CDR3 is 14 residues long. The germline gives CDR1 SGHNT, CDR2 YYREEE (reference sequence). J gave up 4 bases and V 4 bases, and 4 bases lay outside the gene matches. CDR3 coding DNA: TGTGCCAGCAGCACTGGACTAGCGGTAGAGACCCAGTACTTC. It translates to CASSTGLAVETQYF.

This chain's CDR3 is CASGQGVFQPQHF. The CDR3 coding sequence is TGTGCCAGCGGACAGGGGGTGTTTCAGCCCCAGCATTTT. V is TRBV6-5 and J is TRBJ1-5, with 10 bases matching TRBD1. CDR1 MNHEY and CDR2 SVGAGI come from the germline V gene. This CDR3 has 13 amino acids. The ends lost 8 bases at V and 6 bases at J; junction bases unmatched: 4.